The next 20 T cell receptor beta chains were all read from a single sample in a study of cytomegalovirus exposure and HLA in healthy donors. PCR primers comprised 60 Vbeta and 13 Jbeta primers. The data were produced by immunoSEQ multiplex PCR, yet TCRdb's version contains in-frame clones alone and is incomplete. The sample records 87,000 or so clones, around 8% being singletons. Specimen: PBMCs. The receptors were sampled from a man in his fifties in good health and CMV-seronegative.

This sequence joins TRBV21-1 and TRBJ1-5. TRBV21-1 is a documented pseudogene. This CDR3 comprises 15 residues. CDR3 nucleotide sequence: TGTGCCAGCAGCCCCCGGCGAGGGTACAATCAGCCCCAGCATTTT. Amino acids: CASSPRRGYNQPQHF.

This clone has more than one count but fewer than ten. This sequence joins TRBV30 and TRBJ1-5; unclear D gene. V gave up 5 bases and J gave up 2 bases, with 10 bases separating them. CDR3 length equals 13 residues. The germline V gene encodes CDR1 GTSNPN and CDR2 SVGIG (reference sequence). The CDR3 region has the DNA TGTGCCTGGGGCGGGAACGGCAATCAGCCCCAGCATTTT. Translated: CAWGGNGNQPQHF.

J is TRBJ1-1 and V is TRBV6-1, with unresolved D. Trimming pared 4 bases from V and 2 bases from J, leaving 8 bases between. The germline CDR1 and CDR2 sequences are MNHNS and SASEGT. This CDR3 has 13 amino acids. In DNA, the CDR3 is TGTGCCAGCAGTGTAACACGAAACACTGAAGCTTTCTTT. Its protein is CASSVTRNTEAFF.

The chain carries TRBV7-8 and TRBJ1-5, with D hard to call. The CDR3 is made up of 13 amino acids. The V end was cut by 1 base, the J end by 6 bases, with 7 bases between. Per the germline V gene, CDR1 is SGHVS and CDR2 is FQNEAQ. This chain's CDR3 is CASSLDRGQPQHF. The DNA of the CDR3 is TGTGCCAGCAGCTTAGATCGGGGTCAGCCCCAGCATTTT.

The chain employs TRBV28 and TRBJ2-7; 12 nucleotides line up with TRBD2. Germline CDR1 reads MDHEN; CDR2 reads SYDVKM. The CDR3 is 15 amino acids. J gave up 2 bases and V 5 bases, and 4 bases lay outside the gene matches. The CDR3 DNA sequence: TGTGCCAGCAGTGCAGGACTAGCGGGGACCTACGAGCAGTACTTC. It yields the protein CASSAGLAGTYEQYF.

The table lists this clone with a few counts. V gene TRBV5-1 combines with J gene TRBJ2-6, with D possibly TRBD2 on 6 matching bases. CDR1 SGHRS and CDR2 YFSETQ come from the germline V gene. This CDR3 contains 16 residues. V was pared by 2 bases and J by 0 bases, with 9 bases between. The CDR3 protein is CASSLGGVSGANVLTF. CDR3 nucleotides: TGCGCCAGCAGCTTAGGAGGGGTCTCTGGGGCCAACGTCCTGACTTTC.

The J gene is TRBJ1-3, the V gene TRBV9; 7 nucleotides match TRBD1. The trim removed 2 bases at V and 0 bases at J, leaving 5 bases unmatched. CDR1 is SGDLS and CDR2 is YYNGEE in the germline V gene. CDR3 size: 16 residues. The CDR3: CASSVGQEPSGNTIYF. The CDR3 coding sequence is TGTGCCAGCAGCGTTGGACAGGAGCCCTCTGGAAACACCATATATTTT.

This clone was observed a handful of times. The V and J genes are TRBV6-4 and TRBJ2-3, with D maybe TRBD2 (6 bases). With 0 bases removed from V and 0 bases from J, the gap between germline ends came to 10 bases. Germline CDR1 and CDR2: MRHNA and SNTAGT. The CDR3 spans 16 residues. Here the CDR3 DNA reads TGTGCCAGCAGTGACTCGGCGGGGTCTAGCACAGATACGCAGTATTTT. Translation: CASSDSAGSSTDTQYF.

The chain has TRBV9 and TRBJ1-4; 7 positions match TRBD1. This CDR3 is built from 14 residues. J lost 5 bases, V lost 4 bases, and 5 bases had no gene match. The V gene's germline CDR1 is SGDLS and CDR2 YYNGEE. The CDR3 spells CASSRTGWNEKLFF. In nucleotides, the CDR3 is TGTGCCAGCAGCCGGACAGGCTGGAATGAAAAACTGTTTTTT.

The chain couples TRBV27 to TRBJ1-2; TRBD1 is a possible D gene (6 bases). CDR1 and CDR2 from the germline V gene are MNHEY and SMNVEV (reference sequence). The V gene lost 5 bases and the J gene lost 9 bases, with 10 bases spanning the gap. The CDR3 has 11 residues. CDR3 residues: CASSATGRYTF. Here the CDR3 DNA reads TGTGCCAGCAGTGCTACAGGGCGCTACACCTTC.

V and J are TRBV4-1 and TRBJ1-1; 8 bases align to TRBD1. V trimming: 2 bases; J trimming: 4 bases; junction bases outside the gene matches: 9. Germline V gene sequence: CDR1 MGHRA, CDR2 YSYEKL. This CDR3 has 16 residues. The CDR3 reads CASSQTPNRGVTEAFF. CDR3 DNA sequence: TGCGCCAGCAGCCAAACACCTAACAGGGGGGTCACTGAAGCTTTCTTT.

This chain joins TRBV4-2 and TRBJ1-1; 7 bases are shared with TRBD1. Germline V lookup: CDR1 LGHNA, CDR2 YNFKEQ. With 2 bases clipped from V and 1 base from J, the junction kept 4 bases outside the gene matches. CDR3 length: 15 amino acids. The CDR3: CASSQQTGTNTEAFF. The CDR3, as DNA: TGTGCCAGCAGCCAACAGACAGGGACGAACACTGAAGCTTTCTTT.

The chain recombines TRBV4-2 with TRBJ1-4; weak D call: TRBD1 (6 bases). The germline V gene encodes CDR1 LGHNA and CDR2 YNFKEQ. The CDR3 has 15 amino acids. Trimming took 4 bases from V and 7 from J, leaving 16 bases between them. In DNA, the CDR3 is TGTGCCAGCAGCCTCCATGGGGGGGCAAGTGAAAAACTGTTTTTT. Encoded protein: CASSLHGGASEKLFF.

The chain joins TRBV28 to TRBJ1-6; possibly TRBD1 for D (5 bases). CDR3 size: 19 residues. Trimming pared 5 bases from V and 4 bases from J, leaving 24 bases between. Per the germline V gene, CDR1 is MDHEN and CDR2 is SYDVKM. CDR3 region: CASSTPTQSGRSYNSPLHF. The CDR3 coding sequence is TGTGCCAGCAGTACCCCCACCCAGTCAGGGCGAAGTTATAATTCACCCCTCCACTTT.

This clone was found a few times. V usage is TRBV21-1 and J usage is TRBJ2-7; the tabulated D call, TRBD1, remains unverified against the DNA. TRBV21-1 is noted as a pseudogene. CDR3 length equals 15 residues. In DNA form, the CDR3 reads TGTGCCAGCAGTTATAAGCCCGGGACAGGGGGCGAGCAGTACTTC. This translates into CASSYKPGTGGEQYF.

This clone has only a few counts. V is TRBV11-3 and J is TRBJ2-1; 14 bases match TRBD2. V trimming: 4 bases; J trimming: 8 bases; junction bases outside the gene matches: 7. The CDR3 extends over 16 amino acids. Germline V gene sequence: CDR1 SGHNT, CDR2 YENEEA. CDR3 in amino acids: CASSSGTSGRMDEQFF. CDR3 coding DNA: TGTGCCAGCAGCTCCGGGACTAGCGGGAGAATGGATGAGCAGTTCTTC.

This clone was detected a few times. The chain carries TRBV5-1 and TRBJ2-1; D gene uncertain. The CDR3 runs 14 residues. Trimming stripped 2 bases from V and 8 bases from J, with 14 bases between. Per germline, CDR1 SGHRS and CDR2 YFSETQ. The CDR3 reads CASSFSRVHDEQFF. For the CDR3, the DNA is TGCGCCAGCAGCTTCAGTCGGGTCCACGATGAGCAGTTCTTC.

The rearrangement joins TRBV5-4 to TRBJ2-7; D possibly corresponds to TRBD2 (6 bases). Trimming shortened V by 0 bases and J by 6 bases, and 7 bases separated the two germline ends. The germline V gene encodes CDR1 SGHNT and CDR2 YYREEE (reference sequence). The CDR3 length is 12 residues. CDR3 sequence reads: CASSLGEAEQYF. The CDR3 DNA is TGTGCCAGCAGCTTGGGGGAGGCCGAGCAGTACTTC. The complete variable domain, with remaining parts taken from reference TRBV5-4 and TRBJ2-7, reads ETGVTQSPTHLIKTRGQQVTLRCSSQSGHNTVSWYQQALGQGPQFIFQYYREEENGRGNFPPRFSGLQFPNYSSELNVNALELDDSALYLCASSLGEAEQYFGPGTRLTVT.

This clone was seen only a few times. The gene calls are TRBV27 and TRBJ2-7; 9 bases agree with TRBD1. CDR1 is MNHEY, CDR2 SMNVEV, per germline (reference sequence). Trimming removed 2 bases from V and 2 bases from J; junction bases left unmatched: 4. This CDR3 spans 15 amino acids. The CDR3 nucleotides read TGTGCCAGCAGTTTAGCCGGGACAGGGACCTACGAGCAGTACTTC. This encodes CASSLAGTGTYEQYF.

V is TRBV27 and J is TRBJ1-2, with 10 bases aligning to TRBD1. Germline-derived CDR1 and CDR2 are MNHEY and SMNVEV (reference sequence). The CDR3 loop spans 17 amino acids. J gave up 8 bases and V 3 bases, and 15 bases lay outside the gene matches. The DNA of the CDR3 is TGTGCCAGCAGTTTTACTTCCGGGACAGGGGCTTTATGGGGCTACACCTTC. This translates into CASSFTSGTGALWGYTF.